This T cell receptor beta chain emerged from a study of cytomegalovirus exposure and HLA in healthy donors. Germline V gene lookup returns CDR1 ENHRY and CDR2 SYGVKD. Trimming shortened V by 10 bases and J by 2 bases, and 20 bases separated the two germline ends. The CDR3 consists of 15 residues. Overall study findings and caveats: It was 160 or so TCR beta chains that were listed as cytomegalovirus-associated. The study found most TCR sequences rare, yet found some public TCRs in many donors. It was reportedly the case that the classifier diagnosed cytomegalovirus status with high specificity and sensitivity.

A remark on this clone: Its specificity is not known.

Primers for the PCR totalled 60 Vbeta and 13 Jbeta. This table comes from immunoSEQ multiplex PCR, and its TCRdb copy is limited to in-frame clones, with some not included. Seen here are 120,000 to 150,000 clones, more than 60% observed once, and the top ten hold 2.5% to 4%. This chain connects TRBV10-3 to TRBJ1-1, with D tentatively TRBD1 (6 bases). What was sequenced was PBMCs. The source of this sequence is a man aged 40-49 years in good health and CMV-seronegative. CDR3 protein: CATRAGQGINTEAFF. The CDR3 DNA reads TGTGCCACCCGGGCGGGTCAGGGGATTAACACTGAAGCTTTCTTT.